This T cell receptor (beta chain) was captured by sequencing in a study of T-cell memory formation after mild COVID-19. Study-wide results and caveats: Clones contracting over day 15 to 85 were CD4/CD8 balanced, with later expanders leaning CD4+.

Worth noting for this clonotype: Antigen specificity is unknown.

Each CDR3 protein gets one entry after TCRdb re-called the 5' RACE reads with MiXCR. The top ten clones hold roughly 9.1% of a sample with around 530,000 distinct CDR3 sequences, about 20% of them seen once. Sequencing was carried out using PBMCs or a T cell subset sorted from them (not recorded which). The receptor's source is an adult woman who had mild COVID-19 (a few samples of this study predate the infection). Cell type and time point are not known.

This CDR3 reads CASSLWDSQETQYF. For the CDR3, the DNA is TGTGCCAGCAGCTTGTGGGACAGCCAAGAGACCCAGTACTTC. The rearrangement links TRBV12-3 or TRBV12-4 to TRBJ2-5; TRBD1 matches 7 bases. Trimming took 6 bases from V and 1 from J; bases not matched to a gene: 5. The CDR3 loop spans 14 amino acids.